Listed below are T cell receptor beta chains from one sample, sequenced in a study of PD-1 blockade in classical Hodgkin lymphoma. The protocol was immunoSEQ multiplex PCR, while the TCRdb copy is restricted to in-frame clones and leaves out a portion. In the table there are over 15,000 clones, 80% to 95% of which are singletons. Sequencing input: CD4+ T cells from blood. These receptors all come from a human donor with classical Hodgkin lymphoma. The CDR3 runs from the conserved cysteine through the conserved F or W. The order of the fields is D gene, clone size, J gene, CDR3 length, V gene, CDR3 protein, CDR3 DNA. A D gene is named only where the DNA matches it firmly. Size is stated for part of the rows, as once, few or many counts, or as a class when the clone is expanded.

D: NA; size: NA; J: TRBJ2-5; length: 13; V: TRBV14; CDR3: CASSSTSWETQYF; DNA: TGTGCCAGCAGCTCGACTAGTTGGGAGACCCAGTACTTC
D: NA; size: NA; J: TRBJ2-3; length: 15; V: TRBV2; CDR3: CASSETVGRADTQYF; DNA: TGTGCCAGCAGTGAGACCGTCGGTCGTGCAGATACGCAGTATTTT
D: NA; size: NA; J: TRBJ1-6; length: 16; V: TRBV30; CDR3: CAWSVTPGRYNSPLHF; DNA: TGTGCCTGGAGTGTAACGCCGGGACGGTATAATTCACCCCTCCACTTT
D: TRBD1; size: once; J: TRBJ1-4; length: 14; V: TRBV10-3; CDR3: CAISPTGGGEKLFF; DNA: TGTGCCATCAGCCCTACAGGGGGCGGAGAAAAACTGTTTTTT
D: NA; size: NA; J: TRBJ2-4; length: 14; V: TRBV6-5; CDR3: CASSEGVAKNIQYF; DNA: TGTGCCAGCAGTGAAGGGGTAGCCAAAAACATTCAGTACTTC
D: NA; size: few; J: TRBJ2-1; length: 18; V: TRBV19; CDR3: CASSSHLGRLQTNNEQFF; DNA: TGTGCCAGTAGTAGCCACCTCGGGAGACTCCAGACGAACAATGAGCAGTTCTTC
D: NA; size: NA; J: TRBJ2-1; length: 13; V: TRBV6-4; CDR3: CASSVGTGNEQFF; DNA: TGTGCCAGCAGTGTGGGGACGGGCAATGAGCAGTTCTTC
D: NA; size: NA; J: TRBJ2-2; length: 15; V: TRBV15; CDR3: CATSSRAPGAGELFF; DNA: TGTGCCACCAGCAGTCGGGCCCCCGGCGCCGGGGAGCTGTTTTTT
D: NA; size: NA; J: TRBJ1-3; length: 19; V: TRBV28; CDR3: CASSRSLGKGGSSGNTIYF; DNA: TGTGCCAGCAGCCGTTCACTGGGAAAGGGAGGGAGCTCTGGAAACACCATATATTTT
D: TRBD2; size: NA; J: TRBJ2-1; length: 13; V: TRBV12-5; CDR3: CASAPAGADEQFF; DNA: TGTGCTAGTGCCCCCGCGGGAGCGGATGAGCAGTTCTTC
D: NA; size: NA; J: TRBJ1-5; length: 12; V: TRBV7-2; CDR3: CASSLVGGPQHF; DNA: TGTGCCAGCAGCTTAGTGGGAGGCCCCCAGCATTTT
D: NA; size: NA; J: TRBJ2-7; length: 14; V: TRBV9; CDR3: CASSVAGVSREQYF; DNA: TGTGCCAGCAGCGTAGCGGGGGTTTCGAGGGAGCAGTACTTC
D: NA; size: NA; J: TRBJ2-5; length: 12; V: TRBV6-5; CDR3: CATRDYQETQYF; DNA: TGTGCCACCCGGGACTACCAAGAGACCCAGTACTTC
D: NA; size: NA; J: TRBJ2-7; length: 15; V: TRBV4-1; CDR3: CASSHLLANPYEQYF; DNA: TGCGCCAGCAGCCATCTATTGGCGAATCCCTACGAGCAGTACTTC
D: NA; size: few; J: TRBJ1-5; length: 13; V: TRBV9; CDR3: CASSVGGPQPQHF; DNA: TGTGCCAGCAGCGTTGGGGGACCTCAGCCCCAGCATTTT
D: NA; size: NA; J: TRBJ2-1; length: 16; V: TRBV11-2; CDR3: CASSLAPSGLFNEQFF; DNA: TGTGCCAGCAGCTTAGCACCCAGCGGACTATTCAATGAGCAGTTCTTC
D: NA; size: once; J: TRBJ2-5; length: 12; V: TRBV6-1; CDR3: CASSEGGKTQYF; DNA: TGTGCCAGCAGTGAAGGAGGAAAGACCCAGTACTTC
D: NA; size: NA; J: TRBJ1-2; length: 11; V: TRBV30; CDR3: CAWSPGYGYTF; DNA: TGTGCCTGGAGTCCGGGCTATGGCTACACCTTC
D: NA; size: once; J: TRBJ2-4; length: 14; V: TRBV19; CDR3: CASSILLAKNIQYF; DNA: TGTGCCAGTAGTATTCTCCTAGCCAAAAACATTCAGTACTTC
D: NA; size: NA; J: TRBJ2-7; length: 13; V: TRBV11-2; CDR3: CASTGAGPYEQYF; DNA: TGTGCCAGCACCGGGGCGGGCCCATACGAGCAGTACTTC
D: TRBD1; size: NA; J: TRBJ2-3; length: 15; V: TRBV5-6; CDR3: CASSKGQGLTDTQYF; DNA: TGTGCCAGCAGCAAGGGACAGGGTTTGACAGATACGCAGTATTTT
D: NA; size: NA; J: TRBJ2-7; length: 13; V: TRBV5-4; CDR3: CASSFSHSYEQYF; DNA: TGTGCCAGCAGCTTCAGTCACTCCTACGAGCAGTACTTC
D: NA; size: NA; J: TRBJ2-7; length: 12; V: TRBV30; CDR3: CAWSPRRYEQYF; DNA: TGTGCCTGGAGTCCCCGAAGGTACGAGCAGTACTTC
D: NA; size: few; J: TRBJ2-2; length: 12; V: TRBV2; CDR3: CASSEVSGELFF; DNA: TGTGCCAGCAGTGAAGTCTCAGGGGAGCTGTTTTTT
D: NA; size: few; J: TRBJ1-5; length: 15; V: TRBV7-6; CDR3: CASSLAWGPVEPQHF; DNA: TGTGCCAGCAGCTTAGCGTGGGGTCCGGTAGAGCCCCAGCATTTT
D: NA; size: NA; J: TRBJ1-5; length: 15; V: TRBV27; CDR3: CASIKLKGLNQPQHF; DNA: TGTGCCAGCATAAAGCTAAAGGGCCTCAATCAGCCCCAGCATTTT
D: TRBD2; size: NA; J: TRBJ2-7; length: 13; V: TRBV9; CDR3: CASSARGGREQYF; DNA: TGTGCCAGCAGCGCCCGGGGGGGGCGCGAGCAGTACTTC
D: NA; size: NA; J: TRBJ2-7; length: 13; V: TRBV7-8; CDR3: CASSRLVTYEQYF; DNA: TGTGCCAGCAGCCGACTAGTCACCTACGAGCAGTACTTC
D: NA; size: NA; J: TRBJ1-2; length: 13; V: TRBV5-4; CDR3: CASSLEGNYGYTF; DNA: TGTGCCAGCAGCTTAGAGGGGAACTATGGCTACACCTTC
D: NA; size: NA; J: TRBJ2-7; length: 11; V: TRBV20-1; CDR3: CSANPSYEQYF; DNA: TGCAGTGCCAACCCTAGCTACGAGCAGTACTTC
D: NA; size: NA; J: TRBJ1-1; length: 15; V: TRBV15; CDR3: CATSRGTGFDTEAFF; DNA: TGTGCCACCAGCAGAGGGACGGGGTTTGACACTGAAGCTTTCTTT
D: TRBD1; size: NA; J: TRBJ2-5; length: 16; V: TRBV9; CDR3: CASSPRTGPATETQYF; DNA: TGTGCCAGCAGCCCAAGGACAGGCCCTGCTACGGAGACCCAGTACTTC
D: TRBD2; size: NA; J: TRBJ2-1; length: 15; V: TRBV6-4; CDR3: CASSLSGRVLDEQFF; DNA: TGTGCCAGCAGTCTTAGCGGGAGGGTTTTGGATGAGCAGTTCTTC
D: TRBD2; size: NA; J: TRBJ2-1; length: 15; V: TRBV5-1; CDR3: CASRTSGTSYNEQFF; DNA: TGCGCCAGCCGGACTAGCGGCACATCCTACAATGAGCAGTTCTTC
D: TRBD2; size: NA; J: TRBJ2-3; length: 17; V: TRBV5-6; CDR3: CASSALRTSGRGDTQYF; DNA: TGTGCCAGCAGCGCATTGCGGACTAGCGGGAGAGGAGATACGCAGTATTTT
D: NA; size: few; J: TRBJ1-2; length: 13; V: TRBV4-1; CDR3: CASSQGLAHGYTF; DNA: TGCGCCAGCAGCCAAGGACTGGCCCATGGCTACACCTTC
D: TRBD1; size: NA; J: TRBJ2-7; length: 14; V: TRBV2; CDR3: CASRRRVTGGEQYF; DNA: TGTGCCAGCAGGAGGCGCGTGACAGGGGGCGAGCAGTACTTC
D: NA; size: NA; J: TRBJ1-5; length: 14; V: TRBV10-2; CDR3: CASSGSGIYQPQHF; DNA: TGCGCCAGCAGTGGATCGGGCATCTATCAGCCCCAGCATTTT
D: TRBD1; size: NA; J: TRBJ2-2; length: 14; V: TRBV5-1; CDR3: CASSPTGASGELFF; DNA: TGCGCCAGCAGTCCGACAGGGGCGTCCGGGGAGCTGTTTTTT
D: NA; size: NA; J: TRBJ1-1; length: 17; V: TRBV10-3; CDR3: CAISESQGIGVNTEAFF; DNA: TGTGCCATCAGTGAGTCTCAGGGGATCGGGGTGAACACTGAAGCTTTCTTT
D: NA; size: NA; J: TRBJ2-1; length: 14; V: TRBV27; CDR3: CASSRFERNNEQFF; DNA: TGTGCCAGCAGTAGGTTCGAGAGGAACAATGAGCAGTTCTTC
D: NA; size: few; J: TRBJ2-7; length: 13; V: TRBV29-1; CDR3: CSVVGQGNYEQYF; DNA: TGCAGCGTTGTAGGGCAGGGGAACTACGAGCAGTACTTC
D: NA; size: once; J: TRBJ2-7; length: 12; V: TRBV6-6; CDR3: CASSRTVYEQYF; DNA: TGTGCCAGCAGCCGGACAGTCTACGAGCAGTACTTC
D: NA; size: NA; J: TRBJ2-5; length: 14; V: TRBV6-5; CDR3: CASSYTHRGETQYF; DNA: TGTGCCAGCAGTTACACCCATCGGGGGGAGACCCAGTACTTC
D: TRBD2; size: once; J: TRBJ2-7; length: 13; V: TRBV7-3; CDR3: CASSPSGGYEQYF; DNA: TGTGCCAGCAGCCCCTCGGGGGGCTACGAGCAGTACTTC
D: TRBD1; size: NA; J: TRBJ1-6; length: 16; V: TRBV2; CDR3: CASNLRGVSYNSPLHF; DNA: TGTGCCAGCAACCTCAGGGGGGTTAGCTATAATTCACCCCTCCACTTT
D: NA; size: NA; J: TRBJ1-4; length: 14; V: TRBV5-1; CDR3: CASSLGRAGEKLFF; DNA: TGCGCCAGCAGCTTGGGTAGGGCAGGCGAAAAACTGTTTTTT
D: TRBD1; size: once; J: TRBJ2-5; length: 15; V: TRBV13; CDR3: CASSSLGTGAETQYF; DNA: TGTGCCAGCAGCTCGCTTGGGACAGGGGCAGAGACCCAGTACTTC
D: NA; size: NA; J: TRBJ2-6; length: 16; V: TRBV19; CDR3: CASSIVGFTGANVLTF; DNA: TGTGCCAGTAGTATAGTTGGTTTTACTGGGGCCAACGTCCTGACTTTC
D: NA; size: once; J: TRBJ1-3; length: 14; V: TRBV11-1; CDR3: CASSLGLSGNTIYF; DNA: TGTGCCAGCAGCTTAGGGCTCTCTGGAAACACCATATATTTT